The source of this T cell receptor (beta chain) is a study of T cells in narcolepsy. About the study: Healthy controls were enrolled alongside patients with narcolepsy type 1 or type 2.

With regard to this clone: Its specificity is not known.

Germline loops: CDR1 LNHNV, CDR2 YYDKDF (reference sequence). Trimming took off 6 bases at V and 4 bases at J, with 12 bases between the two ends. The CDR3 runs to 13 residues. Data came from immunoSEQ multiplex PCR; TCRdb stores just in-frame clones and leaves some out. Of 23,000 or so clones in the sample, 84% were seen once. Overall study findings and caveats: Healthy controls reportedly lacked the autoreactive clonotypes serially found in patients' blood. HCRT-specific and TRIB2-specific autoreactive clonotypes appeared among same-patient CSF and blood CD4+ clonotypes.

Sample: CD45RA- memory CD4+ T cells from PBMCs. The gene calls are TRBV15 and TRBJ2-5, with a tentative D call TRBD2 (5 bases). This clonotype originated in a human donor with narcolepsy. The CDR3 sequence: CATRLGSLETQYF. The DNA for the CDR3 is TGTGCCACCAGGCTTGGGAGCTTAGAGACCCAGTACTTC. The whole variable domain, filled in from reference TRBV15 and TRBJ2-5, reads DAMVIQNPRYQVTQFGKPVTLSCSQTLNHNVMYWYQQKSSQAPKLLFHYYDKDFNNEADTPDNFQSRRPNTSFCFLDIRSPGLGDTAMYLCATRLGSLETQYFGPGTRLLVL.